These T cell receptor beta chains were read from a single sample in a study of blood T cell repertoires in COVID-19. Only in-frame clones appear in the TCRdb table, and some are missing; sequencing was by immunoSEQ multiplex PCR. The data show hundreds of thousands of clones, around 83% seen once. The sequenced material came from PBMCs or T cells enriched from blood (not recorded which). The receptors derive from a man between 40 and 49 years old who had been exposed to COVID-19. Both conserved end residues are part of each CDR3. A D gene is named only where the DNA matches it firmly. Part of the rows lack a size; the others show once, few, many or a class for expanded clones.

>TRBV29-1|NA|TRBJ1-4|NA
CSVVGGLSGSLFF
TGCAGCGTTGTGGGGGGTTTATCGGGATCGCTGTTTTTT
>TRBV30|NA|TRBJ2-1|TRBD2
CAWTRLAGVRNEQFF
TGTGCCTGGACTAGACTAGCGGGAGTACGCAATGAGCAGTTCTTC
>TRBV5-1|NA|TRBJ2-6|TRBD2
CASRPGGDSGANVLTF
TGCGCCAGCAGGCCGGGGGGAGACTCTGGGGCCAACGTCCTGACTTTC
>TRBV4-1|NA|TRBJ2-3|TRBD2
CASSDSSGRTMGCYF
TGCGCCAGCAGCGACTCTAGCGGGAGGACCATGGGATGCTATTTT
>TRBV5-8|NA|TRBJ2-7|TRBD1
CASSLAWTGPHEQYF
TGTGCCAGCAGCTTGGCCTGGACAGGGCCCCACGAGCAGTACTTC
>TRBV19|few|TRBJ1-1|NA
CASNPRRGAEAFF
TGTGCCAGTAACCCTCGTCGGGGGGCTGAAGCTTTCTTT
>TRBV12-3/TRBV12-4|NA|TRBJ1-1|TRBD1
CASSLTGTEAFF
TGTGCCAGCAGTTTGACAGGGACCGAAGCTTTCTTT
>TRBV3-1/TRBV3-2|NA|TRBJ2-1|NA
CASSPGFNEQFF
TGTGCCAGCAGCCCAGGATTCAATGAGCAGTTCTTC
>TRBV9|NA|TRBJ1-2|TRBD1
CASSRTGETYGYTF
TGTGCCAGCAGCAGGACAGGGGAGACCTATGGCTACACCTTC
>TRBV15|once|TRBJ2-7|TRBD1
CATARDRGLYEQYF
TGTGCCACCGCCCGGGACAGGGGCCTATACGAGCAGTACTTC
>TRBV6-5|NA|TRBJ1-5|TRBD1
CASTDRPRGNQPQHF
TGTGCCAGTACGGACAGGCCAAGAGGCAATCAGCCCCAGCATTTT
>TRBV5-1|few|TRBJ1-6|NA
CASKEGTTHSPLHF
TGCGCCAGCAAGGAGGGAACTACGCATTCACCCCTCCACTTT
>TRBV27|NA|TRBJ1-5|NA
CASSSSQGGGNQPQHF
TGTGCCAGCAGTTCCAGCCAGGGCGGCGGCAATCAGCCCCAGCATTTT
>TRBV19|NA|TRBJ2-5|NA
CASRLVGQETQYF
TGTGCCAGTAGACTAGTAGGTCAAGAGACCCAGTACTTC
>TRBV2|NA|TRBJ1-5|NA
CASSELEGRSQPQHF
TGTGCCAGCAGTGAATTGGAGGGACGCAGTCAGCCCCAGCATTTT
>TRBV19|many|TRBJ1-5|TRBD1
CASSRGQGITQPQHF
TGTGCCAGTAGTAGGGGACAGGGGATAACTCAGCCCCAGCATTTT
>TRBV13|few|TRBJ1-5|NA
CASSLGGNRWIREPQHF
TGTGCCAGCAGCTTAGGAGGTAACAGATGGATAAGAGAGCCCCAGCATTTT
>TRBV24-1|NA|TRBJ1-2|TRBD1
CATSGTFGTGQGYTF
TGTGCCACCAGTGGGACATTCGGGACAGGGCAGGGCTACACCTTC
>TRBV18|NA|TRBJ2-7|TRBD2
CASSQGREGRRQYF
TGTGCCAGCTCACAAGGGCGGGAGGGCCGACGGCAGTACTTC
>TRBV11-1|NA|TRBJ1-4|NA
CASSRTTGLANEKLFF
TGTGCCAGCAGCCGCACCACAGGGCTGGCTAATGAAAAACTGTTTTTT
>TRBV24-1|NA|TRBJ1-4|NA
CATSDSTPNEKLFF
TGTGCCACCAGTGATTCAACACCAAATGAAAAACTGTTTTTT